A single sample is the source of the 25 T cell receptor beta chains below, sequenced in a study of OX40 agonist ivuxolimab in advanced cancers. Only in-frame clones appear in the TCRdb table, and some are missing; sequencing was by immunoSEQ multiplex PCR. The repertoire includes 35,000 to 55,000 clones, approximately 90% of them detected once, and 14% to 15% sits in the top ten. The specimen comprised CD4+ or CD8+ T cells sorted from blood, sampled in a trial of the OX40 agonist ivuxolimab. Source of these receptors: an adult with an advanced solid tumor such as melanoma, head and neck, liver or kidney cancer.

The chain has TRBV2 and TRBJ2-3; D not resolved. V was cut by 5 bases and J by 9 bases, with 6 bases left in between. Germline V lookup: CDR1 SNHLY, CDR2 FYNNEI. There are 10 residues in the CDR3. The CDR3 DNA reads TGTGCCAGCAGTTATAGGACGCAGTATTTT. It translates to CASSYRTQYF.

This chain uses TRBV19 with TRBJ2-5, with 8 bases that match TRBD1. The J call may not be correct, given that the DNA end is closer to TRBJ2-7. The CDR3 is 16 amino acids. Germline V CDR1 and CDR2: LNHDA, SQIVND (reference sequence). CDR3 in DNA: TGTGCCAGTAGTATATTCTCCGGGACAGGAGTCAACGAGCAGTACTTC. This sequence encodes CASSIFSGTGVNEQYF.

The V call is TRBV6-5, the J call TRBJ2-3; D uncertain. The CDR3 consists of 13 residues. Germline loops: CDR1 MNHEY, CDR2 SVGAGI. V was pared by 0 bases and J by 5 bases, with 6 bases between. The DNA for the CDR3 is TGTGCCAGCAGTTACTCGCATCAAGATACGCAGTATTTT. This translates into CASSYSHQDTQYF.

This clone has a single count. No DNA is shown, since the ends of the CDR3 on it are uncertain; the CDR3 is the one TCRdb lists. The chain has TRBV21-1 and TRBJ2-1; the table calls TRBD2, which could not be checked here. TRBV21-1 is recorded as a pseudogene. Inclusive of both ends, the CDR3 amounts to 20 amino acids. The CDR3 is CASSKHVWGTGTSDDNEQFF.

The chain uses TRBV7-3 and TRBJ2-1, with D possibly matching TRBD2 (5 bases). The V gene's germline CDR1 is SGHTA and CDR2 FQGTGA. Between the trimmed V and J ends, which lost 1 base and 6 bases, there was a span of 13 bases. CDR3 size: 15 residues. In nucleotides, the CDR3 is TGTGCCAGCAGCTTAAGGGGTTTCGGGGTCAATGAGCAGTTCTTC. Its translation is CASSLRGFGVNEQFF.

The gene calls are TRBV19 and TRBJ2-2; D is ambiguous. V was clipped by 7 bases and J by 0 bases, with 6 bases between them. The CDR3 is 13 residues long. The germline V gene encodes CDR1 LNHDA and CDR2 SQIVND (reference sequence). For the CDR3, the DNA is TGTGCCAGTAAGAGAGCGAACACCGGGGAGCTGTTTTTT. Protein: CASKRANTGELFF.

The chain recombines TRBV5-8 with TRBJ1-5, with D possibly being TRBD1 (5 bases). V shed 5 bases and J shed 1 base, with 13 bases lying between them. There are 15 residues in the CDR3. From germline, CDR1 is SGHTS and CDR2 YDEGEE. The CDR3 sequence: CASRPWGVSNQPQHF. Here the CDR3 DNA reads TGTGCCAGCAGACCTTGGGGGGTGAGCAATCAGCCCCAGCATTTT.

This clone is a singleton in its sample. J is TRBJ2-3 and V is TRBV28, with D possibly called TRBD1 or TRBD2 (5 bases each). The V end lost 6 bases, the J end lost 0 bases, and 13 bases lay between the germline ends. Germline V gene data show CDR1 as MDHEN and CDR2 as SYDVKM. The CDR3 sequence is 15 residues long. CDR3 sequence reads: CASRPGTYSTDTQYF. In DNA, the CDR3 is TGTGCCAGCAGGCCCGGGACCTATAGCACAGATACGCAGTATTTT.

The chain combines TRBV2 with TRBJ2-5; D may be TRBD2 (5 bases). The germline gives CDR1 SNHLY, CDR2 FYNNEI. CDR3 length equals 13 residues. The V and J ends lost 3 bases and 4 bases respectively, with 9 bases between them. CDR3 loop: CASSDLAGETQYF. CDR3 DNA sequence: TGTGCCAGCAGTGATCTGGCGGGAGAGACCCAGTACTTC.

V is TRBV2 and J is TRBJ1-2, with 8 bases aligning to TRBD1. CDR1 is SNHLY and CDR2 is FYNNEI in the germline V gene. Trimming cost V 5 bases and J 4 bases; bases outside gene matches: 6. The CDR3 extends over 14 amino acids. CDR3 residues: CASSRGQGSYGYTF. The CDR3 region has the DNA TGTGCCAGCAGTCGTGGACAGGGAAGCTATGGCTACACCTTC.

CDR3: CASSLVLAGTDTQYF. Here the CDR3 DNA reads TGTGCCAGCAGCTTGGTATTAGCGGGAACAGATACGCAGTATTTT. The V gene is TRBV5-4, the J gene TRBJ2-3, with TRBD2 identical over 8 bases. The CDR3 loop spans 15 amino acids. Germline-derived CDR1 and CDR2 are SGHNT and YYREEE (reference sequence). Trimming took 0 bases from V and 3 from J; bases not matched to a gene: 3.

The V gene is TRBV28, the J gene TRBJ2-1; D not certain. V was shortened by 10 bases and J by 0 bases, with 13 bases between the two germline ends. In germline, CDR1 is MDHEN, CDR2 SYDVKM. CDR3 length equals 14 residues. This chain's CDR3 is CAIQWSDSYNEQFF. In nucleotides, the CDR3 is TGTGCCATACAATGGTCCGACTCCTACAATGAGCAGTTCTTC.

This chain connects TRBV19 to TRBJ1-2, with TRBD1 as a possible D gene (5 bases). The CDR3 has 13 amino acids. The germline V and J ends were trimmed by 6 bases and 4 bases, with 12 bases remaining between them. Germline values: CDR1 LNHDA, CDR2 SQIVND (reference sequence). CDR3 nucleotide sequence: TGTGCCAGTAGCCCGGGACTGCTCTATGGCTACACCTTC. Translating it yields CASSPGLLYGYTF.

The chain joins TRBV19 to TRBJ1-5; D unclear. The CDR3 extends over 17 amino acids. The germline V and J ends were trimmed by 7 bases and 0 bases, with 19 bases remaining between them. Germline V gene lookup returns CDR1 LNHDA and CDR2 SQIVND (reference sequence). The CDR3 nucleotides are TGTGCCAGTACTATCGGGCATTCCTTGTATAGCAATCAGCCCCAGCATTTT. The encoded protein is CASTIGHSLYSNQPQHF.

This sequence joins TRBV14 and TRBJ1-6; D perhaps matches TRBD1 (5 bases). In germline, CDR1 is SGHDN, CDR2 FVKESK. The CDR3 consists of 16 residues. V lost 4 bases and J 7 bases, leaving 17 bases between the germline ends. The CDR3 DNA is TGTGCCAGCAGCCCGCGCGGTTGGGGGGAGAATTCACCCCTCCACTTT. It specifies CASSPRGWGENSPLHF.

The CDR3 nucleotides are TGTGCCAGCAGCGTAGATGGGGGGAACTACAGGGTAAAAGGAGCTTTCTTT. As protein: CASSVDGGNYRVKGAFF. This chain connects TRBV9 to TRBJ1-1; maybe TRBD1 (6 bases). CDR3 length equals 17 residues. Trimming took 0 bases from V and 10 from J, leaving 25 bases between them. Germline lookup yields CDR1 SGDLS and CDR2 YYNGEE.

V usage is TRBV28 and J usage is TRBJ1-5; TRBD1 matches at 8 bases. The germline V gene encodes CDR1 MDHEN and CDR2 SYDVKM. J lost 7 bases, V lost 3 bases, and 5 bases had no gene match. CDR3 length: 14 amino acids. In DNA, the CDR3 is TGTGCCAGCAGTTTGTCCCAGGGGGCCCAGCCCCAGCATTTT. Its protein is CASSLSQGAQPQHF.

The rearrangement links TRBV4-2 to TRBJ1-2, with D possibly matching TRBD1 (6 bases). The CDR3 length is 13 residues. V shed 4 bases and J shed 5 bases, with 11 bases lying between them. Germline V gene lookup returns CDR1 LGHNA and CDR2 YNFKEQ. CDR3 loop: CASSPDRLYGYTF. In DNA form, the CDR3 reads TGTGCCAGCAGCCCCGACAGGTTGTATGGCTACACCTTC.

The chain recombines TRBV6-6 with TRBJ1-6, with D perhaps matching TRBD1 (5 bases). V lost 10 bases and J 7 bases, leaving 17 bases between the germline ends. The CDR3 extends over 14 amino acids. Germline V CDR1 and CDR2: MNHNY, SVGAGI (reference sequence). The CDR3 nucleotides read TGTGCCACCCTCTCCGGGGCTCCCAATTCACCCCTCCACTTT. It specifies CATLSGAPNSPLHF.

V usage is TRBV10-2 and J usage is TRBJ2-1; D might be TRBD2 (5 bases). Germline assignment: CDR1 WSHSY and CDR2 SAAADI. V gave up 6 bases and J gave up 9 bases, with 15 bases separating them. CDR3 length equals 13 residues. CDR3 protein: CASSEPLAGEQFF. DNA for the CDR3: TGCGCCAGCAGCGAGCCCTTGGCGGGTGAGCAGTTCTTC.

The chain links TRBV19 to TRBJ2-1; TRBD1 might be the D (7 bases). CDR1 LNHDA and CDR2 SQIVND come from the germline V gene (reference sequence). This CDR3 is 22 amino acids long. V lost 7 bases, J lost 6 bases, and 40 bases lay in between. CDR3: CASIPTPGTALLGPRGSNEQFF. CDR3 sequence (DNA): TGTGCCAGTATCCCTACCCCCGGGACAGCACTACTAGGACCCCGGGGGTCCAATGAGCAGTTCTTC.

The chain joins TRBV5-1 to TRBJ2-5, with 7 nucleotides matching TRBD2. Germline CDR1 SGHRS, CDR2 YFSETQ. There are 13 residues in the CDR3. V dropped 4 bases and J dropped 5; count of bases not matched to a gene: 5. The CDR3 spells CASSKGLLETQYF. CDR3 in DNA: TGCGCCAGCAGCAAGGGACTACTGGAGACCCAGTACTTC.

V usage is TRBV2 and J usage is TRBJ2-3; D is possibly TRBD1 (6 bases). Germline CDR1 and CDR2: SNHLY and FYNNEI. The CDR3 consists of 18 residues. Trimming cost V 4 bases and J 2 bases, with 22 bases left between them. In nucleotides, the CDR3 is TGTGCCAGCAGTGGCATAGGGGGTGGGGTAGGGATCACAGATACGCAGTATTTT. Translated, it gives CASSGIGGGVGITDTQYF.

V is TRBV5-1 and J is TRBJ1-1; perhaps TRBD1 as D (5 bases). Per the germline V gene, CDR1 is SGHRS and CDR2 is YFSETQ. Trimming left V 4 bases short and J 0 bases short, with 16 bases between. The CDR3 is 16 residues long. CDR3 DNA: TGCGCCAGCAGCCCCGGACATATCAATATGAACACTGAAGCTTTCTTT. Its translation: CASSPGHINMNTEAFF.

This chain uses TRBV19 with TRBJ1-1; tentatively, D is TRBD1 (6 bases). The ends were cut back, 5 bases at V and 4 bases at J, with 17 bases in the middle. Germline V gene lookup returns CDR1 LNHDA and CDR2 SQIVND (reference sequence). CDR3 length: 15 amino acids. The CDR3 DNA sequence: TGTGCCAGTAGTCCCCTAGGCCAGGGGACCACTGAAGCTTTCTTT. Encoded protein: CASSPLGQGTTEAFF.